Listed below are T cell receptor beta chains from one sample, sequenced in a study of blood T cell repertoires in COVID-19. The table came from immunoSEQ multiplex PCR; TCRdb's copy has only in-frame clones and leaves some out. The sample lists over 200,000 clones, 70% to 90% occurring once. Source material: PBMCs or T cells enriched from blood (not recorded which). The receptors here all came from a young man who had recovered from COVID-19. Both conserved end residues are trimmed from each CDR3.

j_gene: TRBJ1-2; v_gene: TRBV4-3; CDR3aa: ASSQEEGTNYGYT
j_gene: TRBJ1-2; v_gene: TRBV12-3/TRBV12-4; CDR3aa: ASSKQGGYGYT
j_gene: TRBJ1-1; v_gene: TRBV30; CDR3aa: AWSVWEGTEAF
j_gene: TRBJ1-2; v_gene: TRBV28; CDR3aa: ASSPLGQGAYGYT
j_gene: TRBJ1-2; v_gene: TRBV4-3; CDR3aa: ASSPGEGSYGYT
j_gene: TRBJ1-4; v_gene: TRBV11-1; CDR3aa: ASSLNRGQEKLF
j_gene: TRBJ2-3; v_gene: TRBV7-8; CDR3aa: ASRTFWVAGVADTQY
j_gene: TRBJ2-7; v_gene: TRBV7-8; CDR3aa: ASSLYRFGRGRRYEQY
j_gene: TRBJ1-2; v_gene: TRBV30; CDR3aa: AWSLRGPNYGYT
j_gene: TRBJ2-7; v_gene: TRBV5-6; CDR3aa: ASGQRGGEQY
j_gene: TRBJ2-5; v_gene: TRBV2; CDR3aa: ASSEGHFRETQY
j_gene: TRBJ2-1; v_gene: TRBV9; CDR3aa: ASSVATGLGYNEQF
j_gene: TRBJ1-1; v_gene: TRBV29-1; CDR3aa: SVEDGVGRVWAF
j_gene: TRBJ2-1; v_gene: TRBV11-2; CDR3aa: ASSSWSSGYNEQF
j_gene: TRBJ1-1; v_gene: TRBV11-2; CDR3aa: ASSFRNTEAF
j_gene: TRBJ2-5; v_gene: TRBV7-3; CDR3aa: ASSSSGDQETQY
j_gene: TRBJ1-6; v_gene: TRBV14; CDR3aa: ASSQGRWNVNSPLH